This T cell receptor (beta chain) was obtained from a study of T cells in Graves' hyperthyroidism and ophthalmopathy. Amplified TCR beta CDR3 regions came from RNA transcripts. In the first-round RT-PCR of the TCR CDR3, the HTBI primer set was used. One entry per CDR3 protein, called by TCRdb with MiXCR from the multiplex PCR reads. The repertoire consists of about 200,000 distinct CDR3 sequences, with about 17% occurring once and the leading ten covering about half. Looked up from germline, CDR1 is MNHNS and CDR2 is SASEGT. The CDR3 totals 13 residues. V shed 4 bases, J shed 8 bases, and the junction held 5 bases outside the gene matches. This clonotype was observed a few times.

Sequenced sample: blood. This rearrangement joins TRBV6-1 to TRBJ1-2; 9 bases align to TRBD1. The sequence was collected from a woman aged 45-60 years with Graves' hyperthyroidism. The CDR3 loop is CASSADRGRGYTF. For the CDR3, the DNA is TGTGCCAGCAGTGCGGACAGGGGTCGCGGCTACACCTTC.